This is a list of T cell receptor beta chains from one sample in a study of blood T cells in healthy people across ages. MiXCR was run by TCRdb on the 5' RACE reads, yielding one entry per CDR3 protein. The table has hundreds of thousands of distinct CDR3 sequences, 56% seen once. Sample: blood. The receptors were sampled from a man in his forties in good health. Both conserved end residues are trimmed from each CDR3.

v_call: TRBV6-5; j_call: TRBJ2-3; cdr3_aa: ATRFGGVGTDTQY
v_call: TRBV20-1; j_call: TRBJ2-5; cdr3_aa: SARGVLEREGRVYGTQY
v_call: TRBV10-2; j_call: TRBJ2-7; cdr3_aa: ASSDSGPFYEQY
v_call: TRBV7-8; j_call: TRBJ1-2; cdr3_aa: ASSWGDGGAQHYGYT
v_call: TRBV9; j_call: TRBJ2-5; cdr3_aa: ASSPSLAGGSETQY
v_call: TRBV28; j_call: TRBJ2-1; cdr3_aa: ASRPDREYNEQF
v_call: TRBV24-1; j_call: TRBJ2-3; cdr3_aa: ATSDLGSPGDTDTQY
v_call: TRBV7-2; j_call: TRBJ2-7; cdr3_aa: ASSPTSGITYEQY
v_call: TRBV5-4; j_call: TRBJ1-2; cdr3_aa: ASSLPLGGSGYT
v_call: TRBV7-9; j_call: TRBJ2-3; cdr3_aa: ASSLAQGSADTQY
v_call: TRBV10-3; j_call: TRBJ1-2; cdr3_aa: AISENRGANYGYT
v_call: TRBV2; j_call: TRBJ2-1; cdr3_aa: ASTGTGGSYNEQF
v_call: TRBV18; j_call: TRBJ2-3; cdr3_aa: ASSPLRGADAQY
v_call: TRBV6-5; j_call: TRBJ2-4; cdr3_aa: ASSYSTEGAKNIQY
v_call: TRBV7-8; j_call: TRBJ2-2; cdr3_aa: ASSLALASGELF
v_call: TRBV5-1; j_call: TRBJ2-3; cdr3_aa: ASKDSPTDTQY
v_call: TRBV5-6; j_call: TRBJ2-7; cdr3_aa: ASSVGQEFYEQY
v_call: TRBV7-6; j_call: TRBJ2-7; cdr3_aa: ASSSRQGVSYEQY
v_call: TRBV20-1; j_call: TRBJ2-7; cdr3_aa: SARSGLNYYEQY
v_call: TRBV11-2; j_call: TRBJ2-7; cdr3_aa: ASSLELPGVGSEQY
v_call: TRBV2; j_call: TRBJ1-5; cdr3_aa: ASSEIAGNQPQH
v_call: TRBV3-1; j_call: TRBJ1-2; cdr3_aa: ASSLSDDSYT
v_call: TRBV10-3; j_call: TRBJ2-3; cdr3_aa: AISSSGDATDTQY
v_call: TRBV27; j_call: TRBJ2-4; cdr3_aa: ASSVRDNKNIQY
v_call: TRBV12-3/TRBV12-4; j_call: TRBJ2-3; cdr3_aa: ASRTGVTQY
v_call: TRBV3-1; j_call: TRBJ2-3; cdr3_aa: ASEAADTQY
v_call: TRBV7-2; j_call: TRBJ1-5; cdr3_aa: ASSSTGDYSQPQH
v_call: TRBV7-8; j_call: TRBJ2-4; cdr3_aa: ASSLPRGTKNIQY
v_call: TRBV5-4; j_call: NA; cdr3_aa: ASSLDGHEQY
v_call: TRBV12-3/TRBV12-4; j_call: TRBJ1-6; cdr3_aa: ASKSADRMGSPLH
v_call: TRBV12-3/TRBV12-4; j_call: TRBJ2-5; cdr3_aa: ASSVGGGETQY
v_call: TRBV10-3; j_call: TRBJ2-7; cdr3_aa: AISELNEQY
v_call: TRBV12-3/TRBV12-4; j_call: TRBJ1-2; cdr3_aa: ASTSMGNGYT
v_call: TRBV25-1; j_call: TRBJ2-2; cdr3_aa: ASSGDTGELF
v_call: TRBV27; j_call: TRBJ2-5; cdr3_aa: ASSFFISGRETQY
v_call: TRBV20-1; j_call: TRBJ2-3; cdr3_aa: SASALAGITDTQY
v_call: TRBV29-1; j_call: TRBJ1-4; cdr3_aa: SAGGAGDYDEKLF
v_call: TRBV6-5; j_call: TRBJ2-1; cdr3_aa: ASRSDRDKQF
v_call: TRBV20-1; j_call: TRBJ2-5; cdr3_aa: SARWGQQETQY
v_call: TRBV29-1; j_call: TRBJ2-5; cdr3_aa: SVAPGMDTQY
v_call: TRBV12-3/TRBV12-4; j_call: TRBJ2-5; cdr3_aa: ASSTVGIGPRY
v_call: TRBV6-2/TRBV6-3; j_call: TRBJ2-3; cdr3_aa: ASSFPLGRGQSTDTQY
v_call: TRBV6-2/TRBV6-3; j_call: TRBJ2-4; cdr3_aa: ASRRQVAAKNIQY
v_call: TRBV5-1; j_call: TRBJ1-1; cdr3_aa: ASSLAWAANTEAF
v_call: TRBV3-1; j_call: TRBJ2-3; cdr3_aa: ASNTGAQDTQY
v_call: TRBV27; j_call: TRBJ2-1; cdr3_aa: ASRATSGRVYEQF
v_call: TRBV20-1; j_call: TRBJ2-7; cdr3_aa: SGQAGDSYEQY
v_call: TRBV4-2; j_call: TRBJ2-5; cdr3_aa: ASSQGRVETQY
v_call: TRBV2; j_call: TRBJ2-7; cdr3_aa: ASYRGFSYEQY